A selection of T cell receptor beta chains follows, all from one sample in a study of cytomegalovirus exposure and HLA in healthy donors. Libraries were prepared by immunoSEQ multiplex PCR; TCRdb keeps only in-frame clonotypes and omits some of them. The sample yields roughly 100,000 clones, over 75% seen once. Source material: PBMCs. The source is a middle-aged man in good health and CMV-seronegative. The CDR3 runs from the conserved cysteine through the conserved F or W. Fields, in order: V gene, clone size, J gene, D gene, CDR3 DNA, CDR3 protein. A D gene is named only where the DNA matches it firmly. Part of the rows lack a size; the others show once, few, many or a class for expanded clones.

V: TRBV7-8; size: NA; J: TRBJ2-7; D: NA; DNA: TGTGCCAGCAGCTTTCCCGACAGGTCCTATGACGAGCAGTACTTC; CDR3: CASSFPDRSYDEQYF
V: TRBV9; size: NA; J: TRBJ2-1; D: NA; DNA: TGTGCCAGCAGCGTAGATAGTAAGGAGAAGTTCTTC; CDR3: CASSVDSKEKFF
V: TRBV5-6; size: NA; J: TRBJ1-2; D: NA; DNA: TGTGCCAGCAGCGAGGGAAACAGGGAGCTTGGCTACACCTTC; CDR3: CASSEGNRELGYTF
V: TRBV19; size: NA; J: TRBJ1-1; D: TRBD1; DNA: TGTGCCAGTAGTATAGGACCACAGGGGTTGGTTGAAGCTTTCTTT; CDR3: CASSIGPQGLVEAFF
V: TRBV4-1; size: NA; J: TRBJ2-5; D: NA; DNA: TGCGCCAGCAGCCAAGACCCCTCCCAAGAGACCCAGTACTTC; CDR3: CASSQDPSQETQYF
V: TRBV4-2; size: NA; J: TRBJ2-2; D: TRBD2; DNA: TGTGCCAGCAGCCAAGATATCGGGACTAGCGGGTCCACCGGGGAGCTGTTTTTT; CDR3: CASSQDIGTSGSTGELFF
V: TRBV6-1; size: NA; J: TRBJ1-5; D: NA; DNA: TGTGCCAGCAGTGCGTTGAGTCAGCCCCAGCATTTT; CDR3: CASSALSQPQHF
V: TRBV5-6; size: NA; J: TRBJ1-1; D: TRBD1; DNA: TGTGCCAGCAGCGGGGACAGGGGTCCGAACACTGAAGCTTTCTTT; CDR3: CASSGDRGPNTEAFF
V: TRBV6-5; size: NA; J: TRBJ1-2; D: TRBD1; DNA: TGTGCCAGCGCCCTAGGGCAGGGGGCACGGATTGGCTACCCCTTC; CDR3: CASALGQGARIGYPF
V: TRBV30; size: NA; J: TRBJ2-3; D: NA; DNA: TGTGCCTGGAAGGGGCTAGCGACCAGCACAGATACGCAGTATTTT; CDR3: CAWKGLATSTDTQYF
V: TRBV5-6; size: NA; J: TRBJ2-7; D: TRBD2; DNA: TGTGCCAGCAGCGTGGGGGAGGGCGAGCAGTACTTC; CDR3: CASSVGEGEQYF
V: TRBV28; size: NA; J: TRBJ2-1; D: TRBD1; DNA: TGTGCCAGCAGTCCACCGGGACAGGGGGCGGTTGAGCAGTTCTTC; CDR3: CASSPPGQGAVEQFF
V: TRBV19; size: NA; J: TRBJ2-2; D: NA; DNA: TGTGCCAGTAGTATTCACGCAGGGGACACCGGGGAGCTGTTTTTT; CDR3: CASSIHAGDTGELFF
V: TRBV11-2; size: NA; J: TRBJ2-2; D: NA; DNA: TGTGCCAGCAGCTTAGATTTCGGTCGGAACACCGGGGAGCTGTTTTTT; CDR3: CASSLDFGRNTGELFF
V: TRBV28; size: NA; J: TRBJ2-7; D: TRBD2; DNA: TGTGCCAGCAGTACCCTAGCGGGAGTGCGCGAGCAGTACTTC; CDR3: CASSTLAGVREQYF
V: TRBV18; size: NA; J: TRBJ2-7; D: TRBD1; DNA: TGTGCCAGCTCACCACCCGAGACAGGGGGTGACTACGAGCAGTACTTC; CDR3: CASSPPETGGDYEQYF
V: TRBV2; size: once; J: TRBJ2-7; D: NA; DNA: TGTGCCACCCTCCCTAGCGTCTCCTACGAGCAGTACTTC; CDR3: CATLPSVSYEQYF
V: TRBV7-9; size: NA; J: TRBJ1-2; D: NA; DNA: TGTGCCAGCAGCTTAGGAGGGTTAGGCTACACCTTC; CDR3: CASSLGGLGYTF
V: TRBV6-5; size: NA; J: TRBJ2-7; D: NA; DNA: TGTGCCAGCAGTTACGTTCGGGGGAATTACGAGCAGTACTTC; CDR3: CASSYVRGNYEQYF